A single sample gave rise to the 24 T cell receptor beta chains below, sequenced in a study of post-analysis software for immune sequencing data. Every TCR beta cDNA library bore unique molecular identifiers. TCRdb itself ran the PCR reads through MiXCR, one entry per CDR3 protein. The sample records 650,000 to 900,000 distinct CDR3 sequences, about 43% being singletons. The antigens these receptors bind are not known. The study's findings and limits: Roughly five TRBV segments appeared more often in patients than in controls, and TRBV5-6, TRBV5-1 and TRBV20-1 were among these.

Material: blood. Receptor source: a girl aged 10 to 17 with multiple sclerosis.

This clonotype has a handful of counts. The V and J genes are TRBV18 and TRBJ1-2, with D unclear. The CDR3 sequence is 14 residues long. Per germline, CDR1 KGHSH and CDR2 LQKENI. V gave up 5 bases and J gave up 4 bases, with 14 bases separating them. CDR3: CASSTDLFLYGYTF. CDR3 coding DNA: TGTGCCAGCTCAACCGACTTGTTCCTCTATGGCTACACCTTC.

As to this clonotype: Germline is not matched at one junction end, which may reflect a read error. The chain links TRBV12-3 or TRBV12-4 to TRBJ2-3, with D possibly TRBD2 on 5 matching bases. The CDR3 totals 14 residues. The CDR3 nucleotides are TGTGCCAACAGTTTAGTACGGGGATTGGATACGCAGTATTTT. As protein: CANSLVRGLDTQYF.

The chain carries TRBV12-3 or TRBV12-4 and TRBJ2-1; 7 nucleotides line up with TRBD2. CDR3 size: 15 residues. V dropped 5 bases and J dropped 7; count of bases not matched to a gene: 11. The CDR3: CASSPSFTSVNEQFF. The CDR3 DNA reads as TGTGCCAGCAGTCCCTCATTCACTAGCGTTAATGAGCAGTTCTTC.

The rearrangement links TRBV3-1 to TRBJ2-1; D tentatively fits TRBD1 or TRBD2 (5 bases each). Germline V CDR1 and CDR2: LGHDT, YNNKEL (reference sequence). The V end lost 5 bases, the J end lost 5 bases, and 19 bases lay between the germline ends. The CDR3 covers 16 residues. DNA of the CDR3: TGTGCCAGCAGCTCCATATGGGGGTTTAGGGACAATGAGCAGTTCTTC. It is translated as CASSSIWGFRDNEQFF.

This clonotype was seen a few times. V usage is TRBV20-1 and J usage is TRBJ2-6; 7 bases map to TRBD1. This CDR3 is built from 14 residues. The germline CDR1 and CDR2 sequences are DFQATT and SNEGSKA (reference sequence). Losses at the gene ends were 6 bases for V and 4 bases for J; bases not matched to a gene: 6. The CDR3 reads CSAITGAGANVLTF. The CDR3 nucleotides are TGCAGTGCAATTACAGGGGCCGGGGCCAACGTCCTGACTTTC.

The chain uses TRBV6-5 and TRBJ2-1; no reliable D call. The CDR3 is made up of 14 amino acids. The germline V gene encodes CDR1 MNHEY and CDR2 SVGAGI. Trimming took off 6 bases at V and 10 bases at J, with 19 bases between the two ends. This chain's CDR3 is CASSPASATREQFF. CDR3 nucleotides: TGTGCCAGCAGCCCGGCCAGCGCTACCAGGGAGCAGTTCTTC.

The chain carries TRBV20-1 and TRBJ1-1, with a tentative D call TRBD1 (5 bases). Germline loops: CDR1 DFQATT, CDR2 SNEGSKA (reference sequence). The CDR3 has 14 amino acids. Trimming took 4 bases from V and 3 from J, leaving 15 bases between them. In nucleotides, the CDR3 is TGCAGTGCTACGATAGGGGCGGGGGACACTGAAGCTTTCTTT. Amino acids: CSATIGAGDTEAFF.

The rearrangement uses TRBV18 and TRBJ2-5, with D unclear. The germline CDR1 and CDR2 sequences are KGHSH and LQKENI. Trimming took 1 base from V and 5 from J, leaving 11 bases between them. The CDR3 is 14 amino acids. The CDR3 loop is CASSPLGYMETQYF. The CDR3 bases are TGTGCCAGCTCACCACTGGGGTATATGGAGACCCAGTACTTC.

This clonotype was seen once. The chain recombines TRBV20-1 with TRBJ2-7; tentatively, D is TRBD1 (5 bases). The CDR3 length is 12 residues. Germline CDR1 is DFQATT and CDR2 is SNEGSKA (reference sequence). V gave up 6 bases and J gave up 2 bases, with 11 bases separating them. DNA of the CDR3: TGCAGTGCATCCAGGGCTCCCTACGAGCAGTACTTC. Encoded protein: CSASRAPYEQYF.

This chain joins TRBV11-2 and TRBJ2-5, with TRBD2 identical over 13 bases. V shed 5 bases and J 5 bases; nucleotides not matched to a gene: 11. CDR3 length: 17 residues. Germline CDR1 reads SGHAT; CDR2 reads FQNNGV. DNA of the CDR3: TGTGCCAGCAGCAGAAGGACTAGCGGGAGCCTCCGGGAGACCCAGTACTTC. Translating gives CASSRRTSGSLRETQYF. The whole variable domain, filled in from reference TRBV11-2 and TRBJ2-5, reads EAGVAQSPRYKIIEKRQSVAFWCNPISGHATLYWYQQILGQGPKLLIQFQNNGVVDDSQLPKDRFSAERLKGVDSTLKIQPAKLEDSAVYLCASSRRTSGSLRETQYFGPGTRLLVL.

CDR3 in amino acids: CAIALAGDFYEQFF. The CDR3 nucleotides read TGTGCCATTGCACTAGCGGGAGACTTCTACGAGCAGTTCTTC. The V and J genes are TRBV10-3 and TRBJ2-1; 11 bases line up with TRBD2. This CDR3 contains 14 residues. Germline CDR1 is ENHRY and CDR2 is SYGVKD. The V segment lost 9 bases and the J segment 10 bases; nucleotides outside the gene matches: 11.

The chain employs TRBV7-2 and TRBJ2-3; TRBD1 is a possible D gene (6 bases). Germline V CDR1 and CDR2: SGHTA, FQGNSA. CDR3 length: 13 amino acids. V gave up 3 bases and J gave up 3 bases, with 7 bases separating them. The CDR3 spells CASSFTGTDTQYF. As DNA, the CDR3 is TGTGCCAGCAGCTTCACAGGGACAGATACGCAGTATTTT.

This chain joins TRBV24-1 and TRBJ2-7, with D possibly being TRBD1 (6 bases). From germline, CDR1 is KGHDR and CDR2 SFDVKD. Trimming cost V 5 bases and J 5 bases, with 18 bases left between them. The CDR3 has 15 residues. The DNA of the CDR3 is TGTGCCACCAGTGTCTCGGGACAAAAAACGGACGAGCAGTACTTC. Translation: CATSVSGQKTDEQYF.

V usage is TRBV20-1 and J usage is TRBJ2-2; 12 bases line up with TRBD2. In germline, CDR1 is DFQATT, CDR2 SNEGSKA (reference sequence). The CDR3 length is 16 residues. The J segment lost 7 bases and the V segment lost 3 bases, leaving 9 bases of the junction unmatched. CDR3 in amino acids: CSARASGRARIGELFF. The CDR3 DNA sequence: TGCAGTGCTAGGGCTAGCGGGAGGGCGCGAATCGGGGAGCTGTTTTTT.

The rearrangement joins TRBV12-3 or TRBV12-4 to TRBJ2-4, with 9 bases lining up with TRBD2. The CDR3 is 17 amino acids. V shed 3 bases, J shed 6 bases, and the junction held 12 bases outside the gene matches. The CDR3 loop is CASSFSLGGRASNIQYF. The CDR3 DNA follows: TGTGCCAGCAGTTTTAGTTTGGGCGGGAGGGCTTCAAACATTCAGTACTTC.

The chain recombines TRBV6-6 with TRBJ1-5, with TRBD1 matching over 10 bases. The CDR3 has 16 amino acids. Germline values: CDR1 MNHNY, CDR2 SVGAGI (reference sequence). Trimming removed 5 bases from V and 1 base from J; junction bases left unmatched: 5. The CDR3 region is CASSPRTGGSNQPQHF. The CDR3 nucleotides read TGTGCCAGCAGTCCGCGGACAGGGGGGAGCAATCAGCCCCAGCATTTT.

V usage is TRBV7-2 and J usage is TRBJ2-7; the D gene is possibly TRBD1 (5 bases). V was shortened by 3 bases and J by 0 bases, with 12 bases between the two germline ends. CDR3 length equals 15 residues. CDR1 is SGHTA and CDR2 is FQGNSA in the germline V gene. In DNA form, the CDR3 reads TGTGCCAGCAGCTTGCTGGGGCCAAGCTCCTACGAGCAGTACTTC. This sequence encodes CASSLLGPSSYEQYF.

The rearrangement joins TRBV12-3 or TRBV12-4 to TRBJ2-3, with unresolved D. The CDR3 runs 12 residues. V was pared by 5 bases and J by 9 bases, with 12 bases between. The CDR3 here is CASSMMSGTQYF. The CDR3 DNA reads TGTGCCAGCAGTATGATGTCAGGAACGCAGTATTTT.

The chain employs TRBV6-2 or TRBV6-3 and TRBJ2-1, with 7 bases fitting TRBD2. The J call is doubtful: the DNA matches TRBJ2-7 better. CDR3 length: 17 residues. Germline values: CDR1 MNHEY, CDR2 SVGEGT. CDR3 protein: CASSYRSSGVSYNEQYF. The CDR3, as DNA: TGTGCCAGCAGTTACAGGTCTAGCGGAGTAAGCTACAATGAGCAGTACTTC.

For the CDR3, the DNA is TGTGCCAGCAGCCCCGGGACATTAGGGACCCAGTACTTC. It encodes CASSPGTLGTQYF. The rearrangement joins TRBV7-6 to TRBJ2-7, with D possibly being TRBD1 (6 bases). The DNA end is a closer match to TRBJ2-5, so the J assignment may be wrong. Germline V gives CDR1 SGHVS, CDR2 FNYEAQ. The CDR3 totals 13 residues.

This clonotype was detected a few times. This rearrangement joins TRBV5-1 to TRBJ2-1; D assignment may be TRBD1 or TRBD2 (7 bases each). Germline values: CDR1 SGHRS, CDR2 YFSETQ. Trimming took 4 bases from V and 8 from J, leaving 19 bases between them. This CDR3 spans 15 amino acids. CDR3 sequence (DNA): TGCGCCAGCAGCCCACGACAGGGAGGGAGGGATGAGCAGTTCTTC. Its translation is CASSPRQGGRDEQFF.

CDR3 protein: CSAQGSDGYTF. Here the CDR3 DNA reads TGCAGCGCTCAGGGGAGCGATGGCTACACCTTC. This chain connects TRBV20-1 to TRBJ1-2, with D possibly being TRBD1 (6 bases). This CDR3 is 11 amino acids long. CDR1 DFQATT and CDR2 SNEGSKA come from the germline V gene (reference sequence).

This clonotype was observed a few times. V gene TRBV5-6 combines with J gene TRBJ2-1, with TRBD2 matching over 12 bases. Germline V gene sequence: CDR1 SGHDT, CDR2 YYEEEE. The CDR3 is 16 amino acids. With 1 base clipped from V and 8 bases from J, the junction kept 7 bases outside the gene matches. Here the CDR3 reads CASSLPRLAGAYEQFF. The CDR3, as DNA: TGTGCCAGCAGCTTGCCCAGACTAGCGGGAGCCTATGAGCAGTTCTTC. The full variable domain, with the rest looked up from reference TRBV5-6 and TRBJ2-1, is DAGVTQSPTHLIKTRGQQVTLRCSPKSGHDTVSWYQQALGQGPQFIFQYYEEEERQRGNFPDRFSGHQFPNYSSELNVNALLLGDSALYLCASSLPRLAGAYEQFFGPGTRLTVL.

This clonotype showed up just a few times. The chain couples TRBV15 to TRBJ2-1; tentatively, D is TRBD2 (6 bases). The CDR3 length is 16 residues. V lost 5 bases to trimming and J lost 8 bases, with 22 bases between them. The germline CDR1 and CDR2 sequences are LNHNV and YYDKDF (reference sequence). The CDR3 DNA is TGTGCCACCAGCCCGGGACTGGAGGGGATGGGGGATGAGCAGTTCTTC. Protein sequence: CATSPGLEGMGDEQFF.